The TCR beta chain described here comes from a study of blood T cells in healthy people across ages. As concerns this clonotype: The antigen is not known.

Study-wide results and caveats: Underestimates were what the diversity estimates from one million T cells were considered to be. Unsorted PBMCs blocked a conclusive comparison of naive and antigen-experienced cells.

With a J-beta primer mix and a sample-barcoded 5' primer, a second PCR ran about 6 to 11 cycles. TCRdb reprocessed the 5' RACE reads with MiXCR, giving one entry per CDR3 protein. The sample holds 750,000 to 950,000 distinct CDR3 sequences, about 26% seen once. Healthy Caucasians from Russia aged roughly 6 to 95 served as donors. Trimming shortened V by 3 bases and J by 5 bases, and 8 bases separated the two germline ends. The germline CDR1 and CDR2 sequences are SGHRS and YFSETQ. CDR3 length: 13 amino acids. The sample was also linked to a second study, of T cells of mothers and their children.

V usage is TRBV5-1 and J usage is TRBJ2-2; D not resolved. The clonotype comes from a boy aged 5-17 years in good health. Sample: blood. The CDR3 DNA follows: TGCGCCAGCAGCTCGACTTGGACCGGGGAGCTGTTTTTT. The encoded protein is CASSSTWTGELFF. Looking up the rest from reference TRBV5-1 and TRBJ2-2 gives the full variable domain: KAGVTQTPRYLIKTRGQQVTLSCSPISGHRSVSWYQQTPGQGLQFLFEYFSETQRNKGNFPGRFSGRQFSNSRSEMNVSTLELGDSALYLCASSSTWTGELFFGEGSRLTVL.